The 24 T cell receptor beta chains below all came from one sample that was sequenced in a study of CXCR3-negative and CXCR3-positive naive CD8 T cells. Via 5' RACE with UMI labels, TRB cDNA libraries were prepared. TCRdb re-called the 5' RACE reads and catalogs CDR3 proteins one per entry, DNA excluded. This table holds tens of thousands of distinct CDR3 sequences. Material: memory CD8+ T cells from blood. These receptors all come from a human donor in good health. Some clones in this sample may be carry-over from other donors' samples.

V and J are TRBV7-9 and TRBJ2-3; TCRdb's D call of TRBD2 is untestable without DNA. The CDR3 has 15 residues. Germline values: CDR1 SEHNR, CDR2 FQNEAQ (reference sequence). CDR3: CASSTRDLITDTQYF.

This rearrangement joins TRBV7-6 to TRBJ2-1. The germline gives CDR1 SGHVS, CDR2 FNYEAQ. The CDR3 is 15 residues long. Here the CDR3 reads CASSLEADDYNEQFF.

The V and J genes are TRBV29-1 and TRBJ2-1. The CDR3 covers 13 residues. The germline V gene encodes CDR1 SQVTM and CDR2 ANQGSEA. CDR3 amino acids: CSVPFSSLDEQFF.

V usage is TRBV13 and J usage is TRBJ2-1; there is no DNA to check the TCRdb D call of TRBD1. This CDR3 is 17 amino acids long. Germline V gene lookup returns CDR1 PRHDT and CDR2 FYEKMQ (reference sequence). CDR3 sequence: CASSGRTDPRTYNEQFF.

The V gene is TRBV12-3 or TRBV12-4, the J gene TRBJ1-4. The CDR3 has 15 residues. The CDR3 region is CASSPEKETNEKLFF.

The CDR3 loop is CASSLGAYNEAFF. V and J are TRBV27 and TRBJ1-1; TCRdb's D call, TRBD1, is unchecked because there is no DNA. This CDR3 spans 13 amino acids. CDR1 and CDR2 (germline): MNHEY, SMNVEV (reference sequence).

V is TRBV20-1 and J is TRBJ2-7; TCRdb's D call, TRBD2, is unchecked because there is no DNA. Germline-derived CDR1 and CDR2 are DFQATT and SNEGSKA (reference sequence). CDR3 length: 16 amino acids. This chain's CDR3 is CSAQTSGGSFNYEQYF.

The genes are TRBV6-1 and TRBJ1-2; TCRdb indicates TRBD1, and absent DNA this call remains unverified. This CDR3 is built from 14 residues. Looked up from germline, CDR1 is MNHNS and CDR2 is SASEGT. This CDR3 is CASRPPGTGNGYTF.

CDR3 amino acids: CASTFALGAGGTPGDEQFF. The rearrangement joins TRBV6-2 or TRBV6-3 to TRBJ2-1; no DNA is available, so the TRBD1 call from TCRdb remains unchecked. CDR1 MNHEY and CDR2 SVGEGT come from the germline V gene. This CDR3 contains 19 residues.

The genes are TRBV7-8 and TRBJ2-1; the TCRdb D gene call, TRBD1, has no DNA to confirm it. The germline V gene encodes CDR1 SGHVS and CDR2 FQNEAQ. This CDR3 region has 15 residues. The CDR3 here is CASSLSRGGRSEQFF.

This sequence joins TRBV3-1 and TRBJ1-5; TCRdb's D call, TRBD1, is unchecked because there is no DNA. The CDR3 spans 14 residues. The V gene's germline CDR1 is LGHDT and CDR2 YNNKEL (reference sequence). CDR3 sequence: CASSPWGARQPQHF.

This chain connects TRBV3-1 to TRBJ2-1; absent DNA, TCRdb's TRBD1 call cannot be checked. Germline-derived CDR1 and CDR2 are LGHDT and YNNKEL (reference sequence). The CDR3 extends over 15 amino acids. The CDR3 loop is CASRNREAGTMEQFF.

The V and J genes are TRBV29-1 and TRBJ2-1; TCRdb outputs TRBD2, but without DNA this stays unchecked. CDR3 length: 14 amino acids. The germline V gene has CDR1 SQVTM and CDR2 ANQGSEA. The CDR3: CSSELAGEGDEQFF.

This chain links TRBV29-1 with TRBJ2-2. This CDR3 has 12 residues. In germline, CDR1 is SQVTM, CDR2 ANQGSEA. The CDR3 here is CSVGLWGGELFF.

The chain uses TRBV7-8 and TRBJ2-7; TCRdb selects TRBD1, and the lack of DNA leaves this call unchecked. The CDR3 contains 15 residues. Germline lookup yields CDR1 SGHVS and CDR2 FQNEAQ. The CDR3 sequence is CAGSHPDTGHWGQYF. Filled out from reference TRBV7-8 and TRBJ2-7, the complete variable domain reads GAGVSQSPRYKVAKRGQDVALRCDPISGHVSLFWYQQALGQGPEFLTYFQNEAQLDKSGLPSDRFFAERPEGSVSTLKIQRTQQEDSAVYLCAGSHPDTGHWGQYFGPGTRLTVT.

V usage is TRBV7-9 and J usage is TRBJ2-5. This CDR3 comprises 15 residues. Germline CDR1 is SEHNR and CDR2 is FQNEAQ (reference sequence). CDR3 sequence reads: CASSLPAVPQETQYF.

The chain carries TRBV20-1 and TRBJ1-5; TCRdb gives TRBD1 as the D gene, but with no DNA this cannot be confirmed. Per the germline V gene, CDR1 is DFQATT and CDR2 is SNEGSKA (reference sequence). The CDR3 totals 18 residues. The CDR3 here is CSARRVRKGSPSNQPQHF.

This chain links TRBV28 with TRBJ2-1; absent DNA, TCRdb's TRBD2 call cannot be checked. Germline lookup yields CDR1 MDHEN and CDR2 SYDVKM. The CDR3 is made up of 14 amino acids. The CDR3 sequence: CASSETPRGNEQFF.

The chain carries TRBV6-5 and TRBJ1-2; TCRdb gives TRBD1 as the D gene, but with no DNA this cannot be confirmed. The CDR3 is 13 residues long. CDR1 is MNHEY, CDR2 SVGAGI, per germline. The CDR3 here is CASRLQGLGGYTF.

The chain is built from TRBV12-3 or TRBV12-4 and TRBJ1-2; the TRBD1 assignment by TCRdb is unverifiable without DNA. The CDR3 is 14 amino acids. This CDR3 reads CASSPAGVKDGYTF.

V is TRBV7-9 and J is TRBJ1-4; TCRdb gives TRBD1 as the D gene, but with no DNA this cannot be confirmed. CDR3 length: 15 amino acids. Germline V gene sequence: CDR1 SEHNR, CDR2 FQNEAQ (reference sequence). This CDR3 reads CASSSPGQGFEKLFF.

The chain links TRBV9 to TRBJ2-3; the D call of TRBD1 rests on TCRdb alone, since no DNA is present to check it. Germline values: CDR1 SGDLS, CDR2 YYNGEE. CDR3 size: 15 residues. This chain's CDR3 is CASSVVGRVTDTQYF. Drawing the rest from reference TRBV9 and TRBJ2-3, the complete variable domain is DSGVTQTPKHLITATGQRVTLRCSPRSGDLSVYWYQQSLDQGLQFLIQYYNGEERAKGNILERFSAQQFPDLHSELNLSSLELGDSALYFCASSVVGRVTDTQYFGPGTRLTVL.

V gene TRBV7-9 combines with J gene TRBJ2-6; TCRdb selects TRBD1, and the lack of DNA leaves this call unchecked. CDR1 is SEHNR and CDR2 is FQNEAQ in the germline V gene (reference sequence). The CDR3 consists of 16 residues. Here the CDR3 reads CASSSGQGVGANVLTF.

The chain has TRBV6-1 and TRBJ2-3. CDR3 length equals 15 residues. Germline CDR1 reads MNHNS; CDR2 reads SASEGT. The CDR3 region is CASSGTTDTTDTQYF.